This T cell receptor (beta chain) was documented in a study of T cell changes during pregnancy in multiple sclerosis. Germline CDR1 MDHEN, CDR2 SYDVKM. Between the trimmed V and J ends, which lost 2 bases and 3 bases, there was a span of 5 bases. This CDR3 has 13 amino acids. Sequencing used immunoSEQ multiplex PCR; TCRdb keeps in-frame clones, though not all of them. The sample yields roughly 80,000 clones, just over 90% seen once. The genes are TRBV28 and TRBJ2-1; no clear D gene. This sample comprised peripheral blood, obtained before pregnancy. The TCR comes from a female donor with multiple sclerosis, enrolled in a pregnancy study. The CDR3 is CASSLLGYNEQFF. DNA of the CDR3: TGTGCCAGCAGTTTACTCGGCTACAATGAGCAGTTCTTC.